The following is a T cell receptor (beta chain) sequence with its context. Which antigen it targets is not known. It has no much larger one-base neighbor in the sample; base qualities were not kept. To prepare the library, PCR was applied. This sample was sequenced with an Illumina HiSeq 2500. Molecular barcoding was employed in the preparation of TCR libraries, with unique molecular identifiers being used to normalize TCRbeta repertoire quantification. TCRdb redid the processing of the public reads, applying fastp at Q25 and MiXCR, and retained in-frame beta chains. One record per CDR3 amino acid sequence lists the most common genes and DNA. This sample comprises 330,000 or so distinct CDR3 sequences, around a tenth of them detected only once. 7.5% of the sample belongs to the ten largest clones. Interpreted using the paper, the treatment or condition label stands for: allogeneic hematopoietic cell transplantation with graft depleted of TCRalphabeta T cells and CD19 B cells. The children who served as transplant recipients had been given grafts of TCRalphabeta/CD19-depleted allogeneic hematopoietic cells.

These data belong to a study of T-cell reconstitution after alpha-beta-depleted transplantation in children (dated by TCRdb to between 2015 and 2016). For the wider study: Using TCR repertoire profiling, the study followed T-cell immune reconstitution in a quantitative way in children after TCRalphabeta/CD19-depleted allogeneic hematopoietic cell transplantation. Overall study results and their limits: In some patients, the high TCRbeta diversity seen at day 60 was put down to recipient T cells and intrathymic progenitors that had survived conditioning. Apparently early alphabetaT-cell count recovery about two months after transplant reportedly relied on only several hundred rapidly expanded clones derived from non-depleted graft cells. Over subsequent months, a decline in hyperexpanded clone frequencies was noted, and after one year, T-cell counts and TCRbeta diversity were mostly ascribed to newly produced T cells.

V was cut back by 1 base and J by 1 base, leaving a gap of 13 bases between them. The germline V gene (reference sequence) specifies DFQATT as CDR1 and SNEGSKA as CDR2. The CDR3 runs 15 residues from the cysteine to the phenylalanine. Of all the DNA, just the CDR3 is kept, 45 bases in frame from base 1. The specimen comprised PBMCs, sampled before TCRalphabeta/CD19-depleted stem cell transplant. This sequence was found in a boy in the first two years of life with acute myeloid leukemia, due to receive a stem cell transplant. The chain joins TRBV20-1 to TRBJ2-5, with the D segment identity uncertain. The DNA sequence reads TGCAGTGCTAGAGCCAATTTAGCCTTCCAAGAGACCCAGTACTTC. Translation gives CSARANLAFQETQYF.